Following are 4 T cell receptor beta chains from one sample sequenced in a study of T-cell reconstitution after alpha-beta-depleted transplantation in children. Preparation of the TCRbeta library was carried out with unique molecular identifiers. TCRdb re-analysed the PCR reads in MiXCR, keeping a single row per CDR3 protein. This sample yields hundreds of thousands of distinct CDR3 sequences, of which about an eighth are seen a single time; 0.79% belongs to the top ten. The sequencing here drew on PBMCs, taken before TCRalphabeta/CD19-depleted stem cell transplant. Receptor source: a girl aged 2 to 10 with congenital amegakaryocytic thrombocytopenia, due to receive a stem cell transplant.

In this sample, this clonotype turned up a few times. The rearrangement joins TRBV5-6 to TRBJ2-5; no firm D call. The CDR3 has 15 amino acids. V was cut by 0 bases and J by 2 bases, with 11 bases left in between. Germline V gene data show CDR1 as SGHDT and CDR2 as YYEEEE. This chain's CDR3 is CASSLGRVRQETQYF. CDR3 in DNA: TGTGCCAGCAGCTTGGGCCGGGTGAGGCAAGAGACCCAGTACTTC.

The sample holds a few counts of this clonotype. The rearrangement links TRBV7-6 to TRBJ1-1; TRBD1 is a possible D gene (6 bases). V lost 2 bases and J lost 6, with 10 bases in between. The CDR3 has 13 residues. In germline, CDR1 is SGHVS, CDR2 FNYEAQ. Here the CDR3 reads CASSLRGAAEAFF. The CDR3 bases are TGTGCCAGCAGCTTACGGGGGGCTGCTGAAGCTTTCTTT.

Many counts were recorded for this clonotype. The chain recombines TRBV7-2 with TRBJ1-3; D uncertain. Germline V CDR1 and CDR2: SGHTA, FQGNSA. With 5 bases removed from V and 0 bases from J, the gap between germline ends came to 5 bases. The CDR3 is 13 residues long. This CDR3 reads CASSRSSGNTIYF. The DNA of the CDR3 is TGTGCCAGCAGCCGGAGCTCTGGAAACACCATATATTTT.

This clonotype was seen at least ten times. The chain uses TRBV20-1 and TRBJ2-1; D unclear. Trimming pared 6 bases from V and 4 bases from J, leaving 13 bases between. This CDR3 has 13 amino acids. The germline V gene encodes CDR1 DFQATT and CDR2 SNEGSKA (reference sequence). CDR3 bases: TGCAGTGCCGAGAGGCTCGCTTACAATGAGCAGTTCTTC. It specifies CSAERLAYNEQFF.